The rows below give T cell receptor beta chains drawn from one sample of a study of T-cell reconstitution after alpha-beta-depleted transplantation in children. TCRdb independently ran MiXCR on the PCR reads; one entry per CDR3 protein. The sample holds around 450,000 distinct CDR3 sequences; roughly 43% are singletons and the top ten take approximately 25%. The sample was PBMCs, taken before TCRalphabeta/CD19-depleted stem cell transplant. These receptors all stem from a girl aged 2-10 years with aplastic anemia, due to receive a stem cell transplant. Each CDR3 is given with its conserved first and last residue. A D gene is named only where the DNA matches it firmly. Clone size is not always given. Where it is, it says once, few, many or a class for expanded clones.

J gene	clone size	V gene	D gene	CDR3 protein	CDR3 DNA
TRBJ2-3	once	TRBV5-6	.	CASTSWGDTQYF	TGTGCCAGCACCAGTTGGGGGGATACGCAGTATTTT
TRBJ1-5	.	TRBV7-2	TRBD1	CASSSQGGGQPQHF	TGTGCCAGCAGCTCCCAGGGGGGCGGGCAGCCCCAGCATTTT
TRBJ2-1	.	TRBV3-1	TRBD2	CASSQTRAGERNEQFF	TGTGCCAGCAGCCAGACCCGAGCGGGAGAGAGGAATGAGCAGTTCTTC
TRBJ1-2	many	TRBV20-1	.	CSALLGNYGYTF	TGCAGTGCTTTACTCGGGAACTATGGCTACACCTTC
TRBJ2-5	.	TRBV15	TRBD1	CATSRDRDRGRWETQYF	TGTGCCACCAGCAGAGATCGGGACAGGGGGCGCTGGGAGACCCAGTACTTC
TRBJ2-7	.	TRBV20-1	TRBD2	CSAAGRSPGNEQYF	TGCAGTGCAGCGGGGAGGTCTCCCGGGAACGAGCAGTACTTC
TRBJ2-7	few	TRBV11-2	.	CASSSRVGGSGFSYEQYF	TGTGCCAGCAGCTCCCGGGTGGGGGGTAGCGGATTCTCCTACGAGCAGTACTTC
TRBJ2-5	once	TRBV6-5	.	CASSYAATEETQYF	TGTGCCAGCAGTTACGCGGCGACTGAAGAGACCCAGTACTTC
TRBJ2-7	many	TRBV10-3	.	CAISVGNEQYF	TGTGCCATCAGTGTAGGGAACGAGCAGTACTTC
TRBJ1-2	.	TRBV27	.	CASSIGPNYGYTF	TGTGCCAGCAGTATCGGACCTAACTATGGCTACACCTTC
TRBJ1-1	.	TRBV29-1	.	CSVKQGPESAFF	TGCAGCGTAAAACAGGGCCCCGAGTCGGCTTTCTTT
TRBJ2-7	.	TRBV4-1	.	CASSQTRQVVFYEQYF	TGCGCCAGCAGCCAAACCCGACAGGTCGTTTTCTACGAGCAGTACTTC
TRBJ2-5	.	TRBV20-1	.	CSAWARDKGTQYF	TGCAGTGCTTGGGCCCGGGACAAAGGGACCCAGTACTTC
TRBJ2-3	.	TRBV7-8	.	CASSNRVTDTQYF	TGTGCCAGCAGTAACAGGGTGACAGATACGCAGTATTTT
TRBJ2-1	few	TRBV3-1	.	CASSLGTQQFF	TGTGCCAGCAGCCTCGGGACCCAGCAGTTCTTC
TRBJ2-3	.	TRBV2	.	CASSNRPAARTDTQYF	TGTGCCAGCAGTAATCGTCCAGCGGCGCGCACAGATACGCAGTATTTT
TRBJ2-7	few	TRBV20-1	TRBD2	CSARDVAGGWYEQYF	TGCAGTGCTAGGGACGTAGCGGGAGGGTGGTACGAGCAGTACTTC
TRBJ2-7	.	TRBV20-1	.	CSAREGHYYEQYF	TGCAGTGCTAGAGAAGGCCACTACTACGAGCAGTACTTC
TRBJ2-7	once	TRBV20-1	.	CSASFYEQYF	TGCAGTGCTAGTTTCTACGAGCAGTACTTC
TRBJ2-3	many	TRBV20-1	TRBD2	CSARDVREGTDTQYF	TGCAGTGCTAGAGATGTTCGGGAGGGCACAGATACGCAGTATTTT
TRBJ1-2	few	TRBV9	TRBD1	CASSAQGQVNYGYTF	TGTGCCAGCAGCGCCCAGGGACAGGTTAACTATGGCTACACCTTC
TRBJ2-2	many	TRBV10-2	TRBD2	CASKKALAWDTGELFF	TGCGCCAGCAAGAAGGCACTAGCGTGGGACACCGGGGAGCTGTTTTTT
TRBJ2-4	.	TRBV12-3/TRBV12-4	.	CASSLAGRGVNIQYF	TGTGCCAGCAGTTTAGCGGGTAGAGGTGTAAACATTCAGTACTTC
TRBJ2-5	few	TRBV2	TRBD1	CASSPEGTGGFQETQYF	TGTGCCAGCAGTCCTGAGGGGACAGGGGGTTTCCAAGAGACCCAGTACTTC
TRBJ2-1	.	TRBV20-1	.	CSARDPSSLRDEQFF	TGCAGTGCTAGAGATCCCAGCTCATTAAGGGATGAGCAGTTCTTC
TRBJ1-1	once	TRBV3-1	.	CASSQGGTRAFF	TGTGCCAGCAGCCAAGGAGGGACAAGAGCTTTCTTT
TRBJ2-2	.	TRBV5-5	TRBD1	CASSYGGTGEVGELFF	TGTGCCAGCAGCTATGGCGGGACAGGGGAAGTCGGGGAGCTGTTTTTT
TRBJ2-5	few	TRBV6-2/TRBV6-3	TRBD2	CASSYLSGKETQYF	TGTGCCAGCAGTTACTTGAGCGGGAAGGAGACCCAGTACTTC
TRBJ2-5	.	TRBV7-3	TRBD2	CASNGTNSPETQYF	TGTGCCAGCAACGGGACTAACTCTCCTGAGACCCAGTACTTC
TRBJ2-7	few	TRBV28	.	CASSYAGTGLGEQYF	TGTGCCAGCAGTTACGCCGGGACGGGGCTTGGGGAGCAGTACTTC
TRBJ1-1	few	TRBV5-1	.	CASSIDGNTEAFF	TGCGCCAGCAGCATTGACGGAAACACTGAAGCTTTCTTT
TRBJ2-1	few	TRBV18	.	CASSPDRVRQVYNEQFF	TGTGCCAGCTCACCGGACCGGGTGCGTCAGGTCTACAATGAGCAGTTCTTC
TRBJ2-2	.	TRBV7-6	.	CASSLGYSGNTGELFF	TGTGCCAGCAGCTTAGGGTACTCGGGGAACACCGGGGAGCTGTTTTTT